This entry lists 10 T cell receptor beta chains sequenced from one sample in a study of shared clonotypes between healthy human individuals. TCRdb's table, derived via immunoSEQ multiplex PCR, lists solely in-frame clones and lacks some. The sample holds 600,000 to 750,000 clones, 55% to 75% seen once. Specimen: memory CD4+ T cells sorted from blood. Subset given: CD45RA-negative fraction. The receptor source for this set is a woman between 25 and 40 years old in good health.

The chain links TRBV30 to TRBJ1-2, with D hard to call. The length of the CDR3 is 13 residues. Germline assignment: CDR1 GTSNPN and CDR2 SVGIG (reference sequence). Trimming stripped 2 bases from V and 7 bases from J, with 14 bases between. The CDR3, as DNA: TGTGCCTGGAGTCGCGGGATCCCCGGTGGCTACACCTTC. Encoded protein: CAWSRGIPGGYTF.

The J gene is TRBJ1-2, the V gene TRBV6-6; D not resolved. There are 13 residues in the CDR3. From germline, CDR1 is MNHNY and CDR2 SVGAGI (reference sequence). V was shortened by 4 bases and J by 8 bases, with 14 bases between the two germline ends. CDR3 DNA: TGTGCCAGCAGTTTGATAAGAGAAAGCGGCTACACCTTC. It is translated as CASSLIRESGYTF.

This clone was picked up one time. The chain combines TRBV7-9 with TRBJ2-1; possibly TRBD1 or TRBD2 for D (5 bases each). Trimming cost V 3 bases and J 8 bases, with 14 bases left between them. Germline CDR1 and CDR2: SEHNR and FQNEAQ (reference sequence). The CDR3 length is 14 residues. The CDR3 DNA sequence: TGTGCCAGCAGCTTTTTGGGCAGGGACGATGAGCAGTTCTTC. Protein sequence: CASSFLGRDDEQFF.

V and J are TRBV28 and TRBJ2-3, with 7 bases lining up with TRBD2. The V gene end was trimmed by 8 bases and the J gene end by 0 bases; junction bases not matched to a gene: 5. This CDR3 is 14 amino acids long. Germline V gene sequence: CDR1 MDHEN, CDR2 SYDVKM. CDR3 sequence (DNA): TGTGCCAGCGCCGAGCGGGATAGCACAGATACGCAGTATTTT. It codes for CASAERDSTDTQYF.

This clone was observed a few times. The rearrangement links TRBV11-2 to TRBJ2-7; tentative D call: TRBD1 (5 bases). Germline V CDR1 and CDR2: SGHAT, FQNNGV. The CDR3 has 12 residues. V was shortened by 3 bases and J by 7 bases, with 10 bases between the two germline ends. The chain's CDR3 is CASSLQGLEQYF. CDR3 nucleotides: TGTGCCAGCAGCTTGCAGGGTCTGGAGCAGTACTTC.

V gene TRBV19 combines with J gene TRBJ2-1; D possibly matches TRBD1 or TRBD2 (5 bases each). Per germline, CDR1 LNHDA and CDR2 SQIVND (reference sequence). The CDR3 sequence is 14 residues long. The CDR3 region has the DNA TGTGCTACCCGGGACCAGAGCTCCTACAATGAGCAGTTCTTC. Translation: CATRDQSSYNEQFF.

The rearrangement uses TRBV10-1 and TRBJ2-5; TRBD2 matches 8 bases. Germline V gene sequence: CDR1 WNHNN, CDR2 SYGVQD (reference sequence). V lost 3 bases and J lost 7; bases outside the gene matches: 10. The CDR3 is 15 amino acids. CDR3 amino acids: CASSDSGLARGTQYF. In nucleotides, the CDR3 is TGCGCCAGCAGTGATTCTGGACTAGCCCGAGGGACCCAGTACTTC.

The V gene is TRBV6-1, the J gene TRBJ1-2, with unresolved D. Trimming removed 1 base from V and 3 bases from J, with 9 bases in between. CDR1 is MNHNS, CDR2 SASEGT, per germline. The CDR3 covers 14 residues. The CDR3 protein is CASSEDPGYYGYTF. The DNA for the CDR3 is TGTGCCAGCAGTGAAGATCCTGGGTACTATGGCTACACCTTC.

This chain connects TRBV19 to TRBJ1-1; tentative D call: TRBD1 (6 bases). The CDR3 spans 11 residues. CDR1 is LNHDA, CDR2 SQIVND, per germline (reference sequence). V lost 7 bases to trimming and J lost 6 bases, with 9 bases between them. The CDR3: CASTRGAEAFF. The CDR3 region has the DNA TGTGCCAGTACCAGGGGCGCTGAAGCTTTCTTT. Looking up the rest from reference TRBV19 and TRBJ1-1 gives the full variable domain: DGGITQSPKYLFRKEGQNVTLSCEQNLNHDAMYWYRQDPGQGLRLIYYSQIVNDFQKGDIAEGYSVSREKKESFPLTVTSAQKNPTAFYLCASTRGAEAFFGQGTRLTVV.

The chain is built from TRBV25-1 and TRBJ2-7; 7 bases are shared with TRBD2. CDR1 is MGHDK and CDR2 is SYGVNS in the germline V gene. CDR3 length: 15 residues. V trimming: 2 bases; J trimming: 4 bases; junction bases outside the gene matches: 8. DNA for the CDR3: TGTGCCAGCAGTGAAAGCGGGATGCCACTTTACGAGCAGTACTTC. It codes for CASSESGMPLYEQYF.